Detailed here is one TCR beta chain. Its antigen is undetermined. The sample carries other DNA sequences with the same CDR3. 60 Vbeta and 13 Jbeta primers were used in PCR. Sequenced by immunoSEQ multiplex PCR; TCRdb stores in-frame clones only, minus some. The repertoire holds 150,000 to 200,000 clones, with around 80% as singletons. These data come from a study of cytomegalovirus exposure and HLA in healthy donors. Study-level points and caveats: Rare TCR sequences dominated, though some public TCRs recurred in many donors. Later, an analysis showed that TCR beta chains associated with HLA were more clonally expanded than others that were equally common.

The material sequenced was PBMCs. This sequence originates from a woman between 25 and 40 years old in good health and CMV-seropositive.

The CDR3 DNA reads TGTGCCAGTAGTATTGGACAGGGGTACGAGCAGTACTTC. It yields the protein CASSIGQGYEQYF. The genes are TRBV19 and TRBJ2-7; 9 positions agree with TRBD1. The germline V gene encodes CDR1 LNHDA and CDR2 SQIVND (reference sequence). Unmatched junction bases numbered 1, after V lost 3 bases and J lost 4 bases. CDR3 length: 13 amino acids.